This T cell receptor beta chain was recorded in a study of shared clonotypes between healthy human individuals. Study-level background: CD4 naive cells filled three plates per donor, CD4 memory three, CD8 naive two and CD8 memory one. Findings and caveats of the study: The diversity represented, both genetic and in exposure history, was limited by few donors. For sorted subsets, rarefaction showed incomplete sequencing despite large depth.

In its sample, this clone was seen a few times. Its antigen is not known. The same CDR3 is also encoded by other DNA sequences in this sample. In the original processing: ImmunoSEQ yielded junction-only sequences lacking quality scores, so filtering differed. Sequenced by immunoSEQ multiplex PCR; TCRdb stores in-frame clones only, minus some. The D gene and trimming were derived from the DNA, and the V and J assignments and clone size from that table. The repertoire consists of about 2.1 million clones, with around 93% occurring once and the leading ten covering around 1.8%. Terminally differentiated effector memory CD45RA+ cells were excluded by CCR7 positive selection of CD45RO-negative cells. The CDR3 totals 8 residues. Germline CDR1 is SQVTM and CDR2 is ANQGSEA. The germline V and J ends were trimmed by 7 bases and 5 bases, with 0 bases remaining between them.

V usage is TRBV29-1 and J usage is TRBJ2-1; D gene ambiguous. Source material: naive CD8+ T cells from PBMCs. The sequence was collected from a man between 18 and 29 years old in good health. Some clones in this sample may be carry-over from other donors' samples. CDR3 loop: CSDNEQFF. As DNA, the CDR3 is TGCAGCGACAATGAGCAGTTCTTC.